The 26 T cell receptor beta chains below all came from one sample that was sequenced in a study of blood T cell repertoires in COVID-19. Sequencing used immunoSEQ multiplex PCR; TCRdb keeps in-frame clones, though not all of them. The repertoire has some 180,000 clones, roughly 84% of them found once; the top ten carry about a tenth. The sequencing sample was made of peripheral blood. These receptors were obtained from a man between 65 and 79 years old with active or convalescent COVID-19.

The CDR3, as DNA: TGTGCCAGCAGTTATCGACAGGGCGAACTAACTAATGAAAAACTGTTTTTT. Protein product: CASSYRQGELTNEKLFF. The chain has TRBV27 and TRBJ1-4; 7 bases agree with TRBD1. V shed 4 bases, J shed 1 base, and the junction held 9 bases outside the gene matches. CDR3 size: 17 residues. Germline values: CDR1 MNHEY, CDR2 SMNVEV (reference sequence).

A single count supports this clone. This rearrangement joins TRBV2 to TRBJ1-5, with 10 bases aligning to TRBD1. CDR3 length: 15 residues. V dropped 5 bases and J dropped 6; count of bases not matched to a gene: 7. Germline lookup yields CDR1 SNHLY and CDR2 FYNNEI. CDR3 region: CASSRTGGIGQPQHF. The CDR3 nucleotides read TGTGCCAGCAGTAGGACAGGGGGTATAGGTCAGCCCCAGCATTTT.

The CDR3 DNA sequence: TGTGCCAGTAGGCTGGGACAGGGGTACGCTGAAGCTTTCTTT. It is translated as CASRLGQGYAEAFF. This chain connects TRBV19 to TRBJ1-1; 10 bases are a match to TRBD1. This CDR3 has 14 residues. CDR1 and CDR2 from the germline V gene are LNHDA and SQIVND (reference sequence). V shed 6 bases, J shed 6 bases, and the junction held 7 bases outside the gene matches.

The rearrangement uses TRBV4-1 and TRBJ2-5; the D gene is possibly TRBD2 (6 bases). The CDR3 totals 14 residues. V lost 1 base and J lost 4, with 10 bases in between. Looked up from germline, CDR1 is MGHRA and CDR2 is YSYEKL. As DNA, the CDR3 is TGCGCCAGCAGCCAAGGGGAGGTAGGAGAGACCCAGTACTTC. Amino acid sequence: CASSQGEVGETQYF.

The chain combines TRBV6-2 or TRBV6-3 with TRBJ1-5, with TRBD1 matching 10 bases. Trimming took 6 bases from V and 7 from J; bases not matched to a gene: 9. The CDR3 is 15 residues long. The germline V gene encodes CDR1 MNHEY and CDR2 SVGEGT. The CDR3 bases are TGTGCCAGCAGCACGGGACAGGGGTCGGAGCAGCCCCAGCATTTT. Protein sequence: CASSTGQGSEQPQHF.

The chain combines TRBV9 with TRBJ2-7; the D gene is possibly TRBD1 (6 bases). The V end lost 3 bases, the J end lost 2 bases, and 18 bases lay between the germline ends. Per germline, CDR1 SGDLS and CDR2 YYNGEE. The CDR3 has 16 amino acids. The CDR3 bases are TGTGCCAGCAGCGCTACAGGGTCCCTACCAACCTACGAGCAGTACTTC. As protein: CASSATGSLPTYEQYF.

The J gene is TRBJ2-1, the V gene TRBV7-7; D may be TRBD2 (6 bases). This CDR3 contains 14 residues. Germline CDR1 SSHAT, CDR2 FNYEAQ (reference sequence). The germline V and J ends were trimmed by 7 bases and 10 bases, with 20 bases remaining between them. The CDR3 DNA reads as TGTGCCAGCACCCTAGGGCCGGGGGACCGGGAGCAGTTCTTC. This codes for CASTLGPGDREQFF.

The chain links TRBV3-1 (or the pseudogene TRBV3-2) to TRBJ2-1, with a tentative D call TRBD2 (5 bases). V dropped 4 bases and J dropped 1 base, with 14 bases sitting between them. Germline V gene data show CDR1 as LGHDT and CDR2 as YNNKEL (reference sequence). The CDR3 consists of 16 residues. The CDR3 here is CASSLELGRSYNEQFF. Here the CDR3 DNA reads TGTGCCAGCAGCCTAGAACTGGGGAGATCCTACAATGAGCAGTTCTTC.

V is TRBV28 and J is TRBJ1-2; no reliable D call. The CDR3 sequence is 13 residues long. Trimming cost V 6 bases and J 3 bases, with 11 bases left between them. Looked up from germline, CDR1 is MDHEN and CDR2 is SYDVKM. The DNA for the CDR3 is TGTGCCAGCAGCTCTCAGTTGGACTATGGCTACACCTTC. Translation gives CASSSQLDYGYTF.

CDR3 loop: CASSPRSAGLVGHTQYF. The CDR3 region has the DNA TGTGCCAGCTCACCGCGATCCGCGGGACTGGTAGGGCATACGCAGTATTTT. The chain recombines TRBV18 with TRBJ2-3; tentatively, D is TRBD2 (6 bases). V lost 3 bases, J lost 7 bases, and 23 bases lay in between. The V gene's germline CDR1 is KGHSH and CDR2 LQKENI. The CDR3 is 17 residues long.

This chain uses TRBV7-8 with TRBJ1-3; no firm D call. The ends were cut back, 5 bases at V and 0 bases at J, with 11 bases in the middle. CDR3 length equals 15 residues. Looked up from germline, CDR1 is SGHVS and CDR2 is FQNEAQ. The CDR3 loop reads CASSPGSNSGNTIYF. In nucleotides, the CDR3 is TGTGCCAGCAGCCCGGGGTCTAACTCTGGAAACACCATATATTTT. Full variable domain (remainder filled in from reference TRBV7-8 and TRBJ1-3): GAGVSQSPRYKVAKRGQDVALRCDPISGHVSLFWYQQALGQGPEFLTYFQNEAQLDKSGLPSDRFFAERPEGSVSTLKIQRTQQEDSAVYLCASSPGSNSGNTIYFGEGSWLTVV.

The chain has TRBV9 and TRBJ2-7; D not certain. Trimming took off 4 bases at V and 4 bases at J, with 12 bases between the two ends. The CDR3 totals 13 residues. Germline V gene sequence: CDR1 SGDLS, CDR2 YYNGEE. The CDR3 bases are TGTGCCAGCAGCCCACAGAGTGCATACGAGCAGTACTTC. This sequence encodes CASSPQSAYEQYF.

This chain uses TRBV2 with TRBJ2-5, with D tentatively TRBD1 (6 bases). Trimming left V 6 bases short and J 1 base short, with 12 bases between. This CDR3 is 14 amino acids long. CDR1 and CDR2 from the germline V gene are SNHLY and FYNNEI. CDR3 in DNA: TGTGCCAGCAGGACGGACAGCACCCAAGAGACCCAGTACTTC. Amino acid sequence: CASRTDSTQETQYF.

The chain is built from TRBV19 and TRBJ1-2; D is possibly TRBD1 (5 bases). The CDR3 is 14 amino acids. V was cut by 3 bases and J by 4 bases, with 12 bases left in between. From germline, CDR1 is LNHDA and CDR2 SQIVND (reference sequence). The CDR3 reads CASSIPGDTYGYTF. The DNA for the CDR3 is TGTGCCAGTAGTATTCCGGGGGATACCTATGGCTACACCTTC.

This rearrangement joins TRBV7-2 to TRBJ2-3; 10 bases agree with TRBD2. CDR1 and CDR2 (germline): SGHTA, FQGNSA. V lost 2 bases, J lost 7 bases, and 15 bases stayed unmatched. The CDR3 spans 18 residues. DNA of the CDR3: TGTGCCAGCAGCTTAAGTTGGGTAGCGGGAGGATGGGCTTATACGCAGTATTTT. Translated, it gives CASSLSWVAGGWAYTQYF.

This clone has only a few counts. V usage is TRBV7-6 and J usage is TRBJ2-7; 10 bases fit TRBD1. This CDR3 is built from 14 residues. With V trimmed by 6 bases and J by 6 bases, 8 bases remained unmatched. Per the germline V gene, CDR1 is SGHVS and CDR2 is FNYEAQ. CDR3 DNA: TGTGCCAGCAGACCACCGGGACAGGGGCGCGAGCAGTACTTC. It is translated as CASRPPGQGREQYF.

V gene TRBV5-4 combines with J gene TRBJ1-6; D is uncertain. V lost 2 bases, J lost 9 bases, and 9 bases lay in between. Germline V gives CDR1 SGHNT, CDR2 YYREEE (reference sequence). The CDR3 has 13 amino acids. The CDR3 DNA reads TGTGCCAGCAGCTTATCACAGAGTTCACCCCTCCACTTT. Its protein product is CASSLSQSSPLHF.

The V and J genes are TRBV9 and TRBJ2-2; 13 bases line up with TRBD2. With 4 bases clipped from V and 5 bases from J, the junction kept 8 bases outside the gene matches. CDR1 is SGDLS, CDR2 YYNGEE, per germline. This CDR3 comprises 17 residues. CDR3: CASSPRTSGRRTGELFF. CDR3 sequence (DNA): TGTGCCAGCAGCCCCCGGACTAGCGGGAGAAGGACCGGGGAGCTGTTTTTT.

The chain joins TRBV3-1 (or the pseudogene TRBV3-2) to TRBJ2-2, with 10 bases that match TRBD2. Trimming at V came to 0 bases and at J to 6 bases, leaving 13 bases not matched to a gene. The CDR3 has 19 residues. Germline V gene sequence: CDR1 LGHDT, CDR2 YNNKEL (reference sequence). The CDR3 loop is CASSQDGTSEKMGAGELFF. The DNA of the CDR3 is TGTGCCAGCAGCCAAGACGGGACTAGCGAGAAAATGGGAGCCGGGGAGCTGTTTTTT.

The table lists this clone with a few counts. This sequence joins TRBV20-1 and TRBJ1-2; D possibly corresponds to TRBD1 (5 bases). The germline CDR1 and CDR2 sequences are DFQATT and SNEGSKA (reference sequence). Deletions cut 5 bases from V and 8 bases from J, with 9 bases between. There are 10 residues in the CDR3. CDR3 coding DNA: TGCAGTGCTGGTGGGGCGGGCTACACCTTC. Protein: CSAGGAGYTF.

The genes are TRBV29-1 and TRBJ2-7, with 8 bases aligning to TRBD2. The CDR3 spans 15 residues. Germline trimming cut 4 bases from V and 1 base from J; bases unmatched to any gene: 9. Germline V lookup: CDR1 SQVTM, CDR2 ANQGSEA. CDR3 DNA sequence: TGCAGCGTTGGCCTCCCTCGGGGGGGGTCCTACGAGCAGTACTTC. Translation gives CSVGLPRGGSYEQYF.

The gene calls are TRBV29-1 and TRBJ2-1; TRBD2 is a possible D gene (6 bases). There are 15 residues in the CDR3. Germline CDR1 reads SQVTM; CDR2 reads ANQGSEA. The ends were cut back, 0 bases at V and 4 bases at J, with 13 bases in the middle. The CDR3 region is CSVEDRQRAYNEQFF. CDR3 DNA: TGCAGCGTTGAAGATCGCCAGCGGGCTTACAATGAGCAGTTCTTC.

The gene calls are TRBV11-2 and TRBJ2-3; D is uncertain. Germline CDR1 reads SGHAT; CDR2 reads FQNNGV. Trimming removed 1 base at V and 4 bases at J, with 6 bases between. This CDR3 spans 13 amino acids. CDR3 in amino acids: CASSLVRSDTQYF. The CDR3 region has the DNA TGTGCCAGCAGCTTAGTGCGGTCAGATACGCAGTATTTT.

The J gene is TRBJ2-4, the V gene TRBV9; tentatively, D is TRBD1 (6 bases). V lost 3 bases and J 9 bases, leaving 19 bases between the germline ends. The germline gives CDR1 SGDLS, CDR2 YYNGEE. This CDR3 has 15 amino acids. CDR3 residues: CASSALPGQGTIQYF. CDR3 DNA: TGTGCCAGCAGCGCGTTACCGGGACAAGGAACCATTCAGTACTTC. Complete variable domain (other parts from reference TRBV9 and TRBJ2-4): DSGVTQTPKHLITATGQRVTLRCSPRSGDLSVYWYQQSLDQGLQFLIQYYNGEERAKGNILERFSAQQFPDLHSELNLSSLELGDSALYFCASSALPGQGTIQYFGAGTRLSVL.

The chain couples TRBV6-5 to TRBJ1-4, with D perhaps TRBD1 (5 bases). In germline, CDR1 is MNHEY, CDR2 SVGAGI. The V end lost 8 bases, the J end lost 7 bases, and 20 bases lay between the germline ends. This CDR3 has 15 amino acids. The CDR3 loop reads CASGPSVGHPEKLFF. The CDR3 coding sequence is TGTGCCAGCGGTCCCTCCGTGGGGCACCCTGAAAAACTGTTTTTT.

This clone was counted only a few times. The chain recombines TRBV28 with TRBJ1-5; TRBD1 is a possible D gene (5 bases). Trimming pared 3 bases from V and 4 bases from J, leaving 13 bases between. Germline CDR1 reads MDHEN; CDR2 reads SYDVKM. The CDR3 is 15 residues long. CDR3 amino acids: CASSLGGERNQPQHF. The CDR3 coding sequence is TGTGCCAGCAGTTTGGGGGGTGAAAGGAATCAGCCCCAGCATTTT. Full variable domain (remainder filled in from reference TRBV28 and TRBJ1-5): DVKVTQSSRYLVKRTGEKVFLECVQDMDHENMFWYRQDPGLGLRLIYFSYDVKMKEKGDIPEGYSVSREKKERFSLILESASTNQTSMYLCASSLGGERNQPQHFGDGTRLSIL.